This T cell receptor (beta chain) derives from a study of blood T cell repertoires in COVID-19. Turning to the study itself: Acute and convalescent COVID-19 samples came from the United States, Italy and Spain. PBMCs, B-cell-depleted T cells, or T cells were the source of the cDNA or gDNA that made up the material.

Authors' processing steps: Cell counts per sample came from amplifying reference gene primers. Method: immunoSEQ multiplex PCR; TCRdb's copy keeps in-frame clones and lacks some. That table gives V, J and clone size, and the DNA gave D and trimming. The sample has about 260,000 clones; 80% to 85% are singletons. The CDR3 runs to 13 residues. Germline values: CDR1 KGHSH, CDR2 LQKENI. V was pared by 6 bases and J by 3 bases, with 3 bases of the junction left unmatched. The TCR was taken from a man between 60 and 75 years old with acute or convalescent COVID-19. The chain is built from TRBV18 and TRBJ2-7; 9 nucleotides line up with TRBD1. Sequencing input: peripheral blood. The CDR3 sequence is CASSVGQGYEQYF. DNA for the CDR3: TGTGCCAGCTCGGTGGGACAGGGCTACGAGCAGTACTTC.